This is a list of T cell receptor beta chains from one sample in a study of blood T cell repertoires in COVID-19. Generated by immunoSEQ multiplex PCR, the TCRdb table keeps only in-frame clones and is missing some. The sample includes 210,000 or so clones, around 81% of them seen just once. Sequencing was done on a sample of PBMCs or T cells enriched from blood (not recorded which). All receptors derive from a man younger than 40 with acute COVID-19. Each CDR3 is given with its conserved first and last residue. D genes are given only for firm matches. The size field is filled for only some rows; it gives once, few, many or a size class.

size	V	J	D	CDR3	DNA
NA	TRBV5-1	TRBJ1-1	NA	CASSLRVSNTEAFF	TGCGCCAGCTCCCTCCGGGTATCGAACACTGAAGCTTTCTTT
NA	TRBV6-2/TRBV6-3	TRBJ1-1	NA	CASSYSYRSMNTEAFF	TGTGCCAGCAGTTACTCTTATAGGAGTATGAACACTGAAGCTTTCTTT
NA	TRBV6-4	TRBJ2-6	NA	CASSDSSSGANVLTF	TGTGCCAGCAGTGACTCCAGCTCTGGGGCCAACGTCCTGACTTTC
NA	TRBV5-1	TRBJ2-3	TRBD2	CASSLAVASGGVHTQYF	TGCGCCAGCAGCTTGGCCGTGGCTAGCGGGGGGGTTCATACGCAGTATTTT
NA	TRBV27	TRBJ1-4	NA	CASSPKVGAGPATNEKLFF	TGTGCCAGCAGTCCAAAGGTGGGGGCAGGGCCCGCAACTAATGAAAAACTGTTTTTT
NA	TRBV4-1	TRBJ2-1	NA	CASSQVWDSLQEQFF	TGCGCCAGCAGCCAAGTCTGGGACTCCCTACAGGAGCAGTTCTTC
NA	TRBV21-1	TRBJ1-1	NA	CASSKGCRKGAYTEAFF	TGTGCCAGCAGCAAAGGTTGCAGGAAGGGGGCCTACACTGAAGCTTTCTTT
NA	TRBV7-2	TRBJ2-5	TRBD1	CASSLVRGGVETQYF	TGTGCCAGCAGCTTAGTGAGAGGGGGCGTGGAGACCCAGTACTTC
NA	TRBV5-1	TRBJ1-1	NA	CASSSQANTEAFF	TGCGCCAGCAGTTCTCAGGCGAACACTGAAGCTTTCTTT
NA	TRBV2	TRBJ1-2	TRBD1	CASNPFYGQGTNYGYTF	TGTGCCAGCAACCCCTTCTACGGACAGGGAACTAACTATGGCTACACCTTC
many	TRBV3-1/TRBV3-2	TRBJ2-3	NA	CASSQSTRTPDTDTQYF	TGTGCCAGCAGCCAATCAACTCGGACTCCGGACACAGATACGCAGTATTTT
NA	TRBV19	TRBJ2-7	NA	CASSIVPSLRDEQYF	TGTGCCAGTAGTATAGTTCCCAGTTTGAGGGACGAGCAGTACTTC
NA	TRBV6-5	TRBJ2-7	NA	CASRGSLQTNEQYF	TGTGCCAGCAGGGGCAGTTTACAGACCAACGAGCAGTACTTC
NA	TRBV11-2	TRBJ1-1	NA	CASRPIFPRYTEAFF	TGTGCCAGCAGGCCGATTTTCCCCAGATACACTGAAGCTTTCTTT
NA	TRBV4-1	TRBJ2-3	NA	CASSPTSNGADTQYF	TGCGCCAGCAGCCCGACTAGTAACGGCGCAGATACGCAGTATTTT
NA	TRBV10-3	TRBJ1-5	TRBD1	CAISPGQGNQPQHF	TGTGCCATCAGTCCGGGACAGGGGAATCAGCCCCAGCATTTT
NA	TRBV10-3	TRBJ2-3	TRBD2	CAISESGGADTQYF	TGTGCCATCAGTGAAAGCGGGGGGGCCGATACGCAGTATTTT
few	TRBV19	TRBJ2-2	TRBD1	CASSIRTGVNTGELFF	TGTGCCAGTAGTATAAGGACAGGGGTTAACACCGGGGAGCTGTTTTTT
NA	TRBV5-6	TRBJ2-2	TRBD1	CASSFYFAQGRTGELFF	TGTGCCAGCAGCTTTTATTTTGCACAGGGGCGGACCGGGGAGCTGTTTTTT
NA	TRBV7-9	TRBJ2-2	NA	CASSLVGQITGELFF	TGTGCCAGCAGCTTAGTTGGACAGATCACCGGGGAGCTGTTTTTT
NA	TRBV6-5	TRBJ1-3	TRBD1	CASRTGTEINTIYF	TGTGCCAGCAGAACCGGGACAGAAATAAACACCATATATTTT
NA	TRBV10-1	TRBJ2-2	NA	CASSAAASTGELFF	TGCGCCAGCAGTGCCGCTGCTAGCACCGGGGAGCTGTTTTTT
NA	TRBV5-4	TRBJ2-3	TRBD2	CASSLARGGDTDTQYF	TGTGCCAGCAGCTTGGCCCGGGGGGGAGACACAGATACGCAGTATTTT
NA	TRBV27	TRBJ2-3	NA	CASSPLGHRTDTQYF	TGTGCCAGCAGTCCCCTTGGACATCGCACAGATACGCAGTATTTT
NA	TRBV7-9	TRBJ1-2	NA	CASSLIGTANYGYTF	TGTGCCAGCAGCTTAATCGGAACAGCTAACTATGGCTACACCTTC
NA	TRBV30	TRBJ1-5	TRBD1	CACTTGTVYNQPQHF	TGTGCCTGTACAACCGGGACAGTTTACAATCAGCCCCAGCATTTT
NA	TRBV21-1	TRBJ1-5	NA	CASLGQSNQPQHF	TGTGCCAGCCTTGGACAGAGTAATCAGCCCCAGCATTTT
NA	TRBV19	TRBJ2-1	TRBD2	CASQRAGLAGLGEQFF	TGTGCCAGTCAACGGGCGGGACTAGCGGGCCTGGGGGAGCAGTTCTTC
NA	TRBV19	TRBJ2-3	NA	CASSTLRRGGADTQYF	TGTGCCAGTAGCACCCTAAGGCGGGGCGGGGCCGATACGCAGTATTTT
NA	TRBV3-1/TRBV3-2	TRBJ2-7	TRBD1	CASSQEKWGTGGDEQYF	TGTGCCAGCAGCCAAGAGAAGTGGGGGACAGGTGGGGACGAGCAGTACTTC
NA	TRBV5-1	TRBJ1-4	TRBD1	CASSRSQGGGEKLFF	TGCGCCAGCAGCCGATCACAGGGGGGAGGAGAAAAACTGTTTTTT
NA	TRBV6-5	TRBJ1-1	NA	CASAVIQGNTEAFF	TGTGCCAGCGCAGTGATTCAGGGGAACACTGAAGCTTTCTTT
NA	TRBV10-3	TRBJ1-2	TRBD1	CAIRASQGAGGYTF	TGTGCCATCAGGGCCTCCCAGGGGGCGGGTGGCTACACCTTC
NA	TRBV5-4	TRBJ2-3	TRBD2	CASSFPSGGLDTQYF	TGTGCCAGCAGCTTCCCTAGCGGGGGCTTAGATACGCAGTATTTT
NA	TRBV27	TRBJ1-1	NA	CASRMRMNTEAFF	TGTGCCAGTAGGATGAGGATGAACACTGAAGCTTTCTTT
NA	TRBV7-3	TRBJ2-5	TRBD2	CASSLTSGGTKTQYF	TGTGCCAGCAGTCTAACTAGCGGGGGAACGAAGACCCAGTACTTC
NA	TRBV10-1	TRBJ2-5	NA	CASSELRGGTQYF	TGCGCCAGCAGTGAGTTGAGGGGGGGGACCCAGTACTTC
NA	TRBV29-1	TRBJ2-1	TRBD1	CSVPKEGGHYGEQFF	TGCAGCGTCCCAAAGGAAGGGGGCCACTACGGTGAGCAGTTCTTC
NA	TRBV3-1/TRBV3-2	TRBJ1-1	NA	CASSQDEGEAFF	TGTGCCAGCAGCCAAGATGAGGGTGAAGCTTTCTTT
once	TRBV5-1	TRBJ1-2	TRBD1	CASSTGPGTAEGYTF	TGCGCCAGCAGCACGGGTCCCGGGACAGCTGAGGGCTACACCTTC
few	TRBV18	TRBJ1-5	NA	CASSRDRANQPQHF	TGTGCCAGCTCCCGCGACAGAGCCAATCAGCCCCAGCATTTT
NA	TRBV5-1	TRBJ2-7	NA	CASSSGSTGEQYF	TGCGCCAGCAGCTCCGGGTCCACCGGCGAGCAGTACTTC
NA	TRBV30	TRBJ2-7	NA	CAWSVLGGEQYF	TGTGCCTGGAGTGTACTAGGTGGCGAGCAGTACTTC
NA	TRBV3-1/TRBV3-2	TRBJ1-2	NA	CASSQDWRGYTF	TGTGCCAGCAGCCAAGATTGGCGGGGCTACACCTTC
NA	TRBV3-1/TRBV3-2	TRBJ2-3	NA	CASSQELVGAGATDTQYF	TGTGCCAGCAGCCAAGAGCTTGTTGGTGCGGGGGCCACAGATACGCAGTATTTT
NA	TRBV11-2	TRBJ1-2	NA	CASSLQGRIDGYTF	TGTGCCAGCAGCTTACAAGGCAGGATCGATGGCTACACCTTC
NA	TRBV12-3/TRBV12-4	TRBJ1-1	NA	CASSVDLSTEAFF	TGTGCCAGCAGTGTCGATTTGAGCACTGAAGCTTTCTTT
NA	TRBV9	TRBJ1-2	NA	CASSGLGSGRSYGYTF	TGTGCCAGCAGCGGACTAGGATCGGGACGGAGCTATGGCTACACCTTC
NA	TRBV5-1	TRBJ1-1	NA	CASSLVQGGEAFF	TGCGCCAGCAGCTTGGTCCAGGGCGGTGAAGCTTTCTTT
NA	TRBV5-1	TRBJ1-5	TRBD1	CASSSGGQGGQPQHF	TGCGCCAGCAGCTCGGGGGGACAGGGCGGTCAGCCCCAGCATTTT
NA	TRBV28	TRBJ1-1	NA	CASNRSGYTEAFF	TGTGCCAGCAACCGATCGGGATACACTGAAGCTTTCTTT
NA	TRBV11-1	TRBJ2-5	NA	CASSLARGRGETQYF	TGTGCCAGCAGCTTAGCAAGGGGGAGAGGAGAGACCCAGTACTTC
NA	TRBV10-3	TRBJ2-1	NA	CAISESRSDEQFF	TGTGCCATCAGTGAGTCCAGGTCAGATGAGCAGTTCTTC
NA	TRBV23-1	TRBJ1-1	NA	CASTLACRNTEAFF	TGCGCCAGCACTCTGGCTTGCCGCAACACTGAAGCTTTCTTT